These T cell receptor beta chains were read from a single sample in a study of cytomegalovirus exposure and HLA in healthy donors. Here immunoSEQ multiplex PCR was the method, and the copy in TCRdb shows in-frame clones only, minus some. There are fewer than 180,000 clones in the sample; roughly 77% occur only once, and about 4% lies in the top ten. Sequenced sample: PBMCs. The origin of the receptors is a human donor in good health. Both conserved end residues are part of each CDR3. A D gene is named only where the DNA matches it firmly. Size values are once, few and many counts, or a class for expanded clones, and some rows have none.

cdr3_length	v_call	d_call	j_call	clone_size	cdr3_nt	cdr3_aa
16	TRBV5-1	TRBD2	TRBJ2-1	-	TGCGCCAGCAGCTTTAACCCTAGCGGAAATTACAATGAGCAGTTCTTC	CASSFNPSGNYNEQFF
17	TRBV28	TRBD1	TRBJ2-2	-	TGTGCCAGCAGTACATTCTGGACAGGGGGCGGCACCGGGGAGCTGTTTTTT	CASSTFWTGGGTGELFF
14	TRBV19	-	TRBJ1-1	-	TGTGCCAGTAGTATAATTCAGGGAAACACTGAAGCTTTCTTT	CASSIIQGNTEAFF
16	TRBV6-5	TRBD1	TRBJ1-4	-	TGTGCCAGCAGTTCCGGGAAGACAGGGAGACACGAAAAACTGTTTTTT	CASSSGKTGRHEKLFF
12	TRBV28	TRBD1	TRBJ1-5	once	TGTGCCAGCACGACAGGGAATCAGCCCCAGCATTTT	CASTTGNQPQHF
13	TRBV25-1	-	TRBJ1-1	-	TGTGCCAGCAGTGCTCGCGGGGTCACTGAAGCTTTCTTT	CASSARGVTEAFF
13	TRBV29-1	-	TRBJ2-2	once	TGCAGCGTTGCCCACAGGCAAACCGGGGAGCTGTTTTTT	CSVAHRQTGELFF
17	TRBV27	TRBD2	TRBJ2-1	-	TGTGCCAGCAGTTCCCCAGGACTAGCGGGGGGGCCCAATGAGCAGTTCTTC	CASSSPGLAGGPNEQFF
19	TRBV9	TRBD2	TRBJ2-1	once	TGTGCCAGCAGCGTAGCGGCGACTAGCGGGAGAAGCTCCTACAATGAGCAGTTCTTC	CASSVAATSGRSSYNEQFF
14	TRBV7-9	TRBD1	TRBJ1-6	-	TGTGCCAGCAGCTTTTACAGGGGAAATTCACCCCTCCACTTT	CASSFYRGNSPLHF
14	TRBV5-6	-	TRBJ1-3	-	TGTGCCAGCAGCTTGATCAGGAGGTCGCACACCATATATTTT	CASSLIRRSHTIYF
15	TRBV28	-	TRBJ1-3	-	TGTGCCAGCAGTTTCAAAGGGGAATGGAGAAACACCATATATTTT	CASSFKGEWRNTIYF
13	TRBV6-1	-	TRBJ2-1	-	TGTGCCAGCACGTTGACTATTTTCAATGAGCAGTTCTTC	CASTLTIFNEQFF
15	TRBV27	-	TRBJ2-7	-	TGTGCCAGCAGTTTAGGGGCGGGACCTGCCTACGAGCAGTACTTC	CASSLGAGPAYEQYF
14	TRBV29-1	TRBD1	TRBJ2-7	-	TGCAGCGCCATGACAGGGGCCCTCCGACACGAGCAGTACTTC	CSAMTGALRHEQYF
15	TRBV30	TRBD1	TRBJ1-5	-	TGTGCCTGGTCCTCGGGACAGGTCTCAGCTCAGCCCCAGCATTTT	CAWSSGQVSAQPQHF
12	TRBV6-6	TRBD1	TRBJ1-1	few	TGTGCCAGCAGTCCTCGGACAGGGGAGGCTTTCTTT	CASSPRTGEAFF
18	TRBV6-1	TRBD1	TRBJ1-5	once	TGTGCCAGCAGTGAAGGGACAGGGGGGACGTGGGTCGGTCAGCCCCAGCATTTT	CASSEGTGGTWVGQPQHF
12	TRBV2	-	TRBJ2-3	-	TGTGCCAGCAGTCTTAATCCAGATACGCAGTATTTT	CASSLNPDTQYF
15	TRBV9	TRBD2	TRBJ2-1	-	TGTGCCAGCAGCGCCTCGGGACTAGCGGGTGGTGAGCAGTTCTTC	CASSASGLAGGEQFF
12	TRBV7-8	-	TRBJ1-3	-	TGTGCCAGTGGGGGACATGGAAACACCATATATTTT	CASGGHGNTIYF
16	TRBV7-9	TRBD2	TRBJ2-1	-	TGTGCCAGCAGCCCGAAGCTAGCGGGAGTGGTAATTGAGCAGTTCTTC	CASSPKLAGVVIEQFF
15	TRBV6-5	TRBD1	TRBJ2-5	-	TGTGCCAGCACTAAAAGACAGGGGGGAGGAGAGACCCAGTACTTC	CASTKRQGGGETQYF
15	TRBV6-1	-	TRBJ1-1	-	TGTGCCAGCAGTGTAACCGGGACAAAAGGGGCTGAAGCTTTCTTT	CASSVTGTKGAEAFF
13	TRBV29-1	TRBD1	TRBJ1-1	-	TGCAGCGTTTCTCGGGACAGGGACACTGAAGCTTTCTTT	CSVSRDRDTEAFF